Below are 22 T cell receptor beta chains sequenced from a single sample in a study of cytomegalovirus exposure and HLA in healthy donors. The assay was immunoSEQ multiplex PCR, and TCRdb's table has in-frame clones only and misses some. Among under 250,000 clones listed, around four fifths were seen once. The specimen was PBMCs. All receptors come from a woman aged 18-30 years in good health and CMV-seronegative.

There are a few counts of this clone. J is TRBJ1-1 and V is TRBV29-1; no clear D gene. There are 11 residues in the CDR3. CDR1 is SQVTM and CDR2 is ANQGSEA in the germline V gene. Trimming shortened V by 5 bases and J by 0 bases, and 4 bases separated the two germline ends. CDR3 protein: CSVTLNTEAFF. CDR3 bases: TGCAGCGTTACCCTGAACACTGAAGCTTTCTTT.

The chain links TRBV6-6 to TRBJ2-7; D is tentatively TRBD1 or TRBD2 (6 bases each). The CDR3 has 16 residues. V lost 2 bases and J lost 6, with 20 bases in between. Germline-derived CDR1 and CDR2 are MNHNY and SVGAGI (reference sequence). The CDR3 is CASSYGSGRGVGEQYF. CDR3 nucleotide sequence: TGTGCCAGCAGTTACGGGAGTGGTAGGGGGGTCGGCGAGCAGTACTTC.

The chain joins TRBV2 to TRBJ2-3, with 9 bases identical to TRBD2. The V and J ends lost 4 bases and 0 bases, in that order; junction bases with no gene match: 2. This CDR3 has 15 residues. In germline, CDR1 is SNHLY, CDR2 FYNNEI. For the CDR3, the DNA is TGTGCCAGCAGTGCTAGCGGGGTGAGCACAGATACGCAGTATTTT. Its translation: CASSASGVSTDTQYF.

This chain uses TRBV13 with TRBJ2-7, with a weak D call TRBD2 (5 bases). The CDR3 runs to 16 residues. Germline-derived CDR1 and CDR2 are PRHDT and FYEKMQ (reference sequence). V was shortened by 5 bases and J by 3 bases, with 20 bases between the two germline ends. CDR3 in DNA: TGTGCCAGCAGCCGTAAGACTATGGGCAGATACTACGAGCAGTACTTC. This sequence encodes CASSRKTMGRYYEQYF.

The CDR3 bases are TGTGCCAGCAGCTCCCCACAGACTAGCGGACAAGAGACCCAGTACTTC. It translates to CASSSPQTSGQETQYF. The chain has TRBV5-6 and TRBJ2-5; 9 nucleotides line up with TRBD2. Per germline, CDR1 SGHDT and CDR2 YYEEEE. Trimming removed 3 bases from V and 2 bases from J; junction bases left unmatched: 8. This CDR3 is built from 16 residues.

Here the CDR3 DNA reads TGTGCCAGCAGTGAAACTAGCGGTCTCCGCGAGCAGTACTTC. Translating gives CASSETSGLREQYF. The chain carries TRBV25-1 and TRBJ2-7; TRBD2 aligns across 8 bases. J was trimmed by 6 bases and V by 2 bases; bases with no gene match: 6. The CDR3 is 14 residues long. Germline CDR1 MGHDK, CDR2 SYGVNS.

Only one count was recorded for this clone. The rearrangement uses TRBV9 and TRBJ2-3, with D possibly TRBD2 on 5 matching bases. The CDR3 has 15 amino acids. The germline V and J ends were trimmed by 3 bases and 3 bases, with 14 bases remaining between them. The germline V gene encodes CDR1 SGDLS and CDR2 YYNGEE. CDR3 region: CASSGGGRETDTQYF. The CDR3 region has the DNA TGTGCCAGCAGCGGCGGCGGGCGCGAGACAGATACGCAGTATTTT.

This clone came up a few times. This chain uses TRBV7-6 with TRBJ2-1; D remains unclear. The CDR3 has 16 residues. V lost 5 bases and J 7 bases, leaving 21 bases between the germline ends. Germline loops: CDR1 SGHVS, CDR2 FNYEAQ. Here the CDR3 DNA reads TGTGCCAGCAGCAGTCCCGGGCTTTCGGCCATGAATGAGCAGTTCTTC. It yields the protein CASSSPGLSAMNEQFF.

CDR3: CASSYSAGAVETQYF. CDR3 coding DNA: TGTGCCAGCAGTTACTCGGCGGGAGCTGTGGAGACCCAGTACTTC. The gene calls are TRBV6-6 and TRBJ2-5, with 7 positions matching TRBD2. The CDR3 extends over 15 amino acids. Per the germline V gene, CDR1 is MNHNY and CDR2 is SVGAGI (reference sequence). Unmatched junction bases numbered 6, after V lost 0 bases and J lost 5 bases.

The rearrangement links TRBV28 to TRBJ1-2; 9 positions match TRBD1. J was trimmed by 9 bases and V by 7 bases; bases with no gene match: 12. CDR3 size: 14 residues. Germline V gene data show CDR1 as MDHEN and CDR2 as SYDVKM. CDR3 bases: TGTGCCAGCACCCCGGGACAGGGAAGGGGCCGCTACACCTTC. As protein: CASTPGQGRGRYTF.

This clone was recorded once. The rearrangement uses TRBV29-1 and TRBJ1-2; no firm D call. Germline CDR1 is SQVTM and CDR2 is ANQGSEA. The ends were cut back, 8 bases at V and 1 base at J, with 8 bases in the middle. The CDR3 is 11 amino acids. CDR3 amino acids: CSFWDNYGYTF. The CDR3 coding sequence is TGCAGCTTTTGGGATAACTATGGCTACACCTTC.

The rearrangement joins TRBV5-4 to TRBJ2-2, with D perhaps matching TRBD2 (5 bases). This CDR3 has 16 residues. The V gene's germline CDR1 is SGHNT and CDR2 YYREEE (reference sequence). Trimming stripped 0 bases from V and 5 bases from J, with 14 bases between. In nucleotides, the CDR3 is TGTGCCAGCAGCTTGGCCTCTGCTAGCCTGACCGGGGAGCTGTTTTTT. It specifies CASSLASASLTGELFF. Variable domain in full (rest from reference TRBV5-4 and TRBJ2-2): ETGVTQSPTHLIKTRGQQVTLRCSSQSGHNTVSWYQQALGQGPQFIFQYYREEENGRGNFPPRFSGLQFPNYSSELNVNALELDDSALYLCASSLASASLTGELFFGEGSRLTVL.

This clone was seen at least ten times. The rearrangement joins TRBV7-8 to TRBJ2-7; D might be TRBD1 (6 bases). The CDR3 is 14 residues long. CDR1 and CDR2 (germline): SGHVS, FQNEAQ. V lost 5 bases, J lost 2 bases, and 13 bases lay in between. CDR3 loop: CASSPTGQTYEQYF. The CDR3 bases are TGTGCCAGCAGCCCGACAGGACAAACCTACGAGCAGTACTTC.

The chain's CDR3 is CASSYELGYEQYF. In DNA form, the CDR3 reads TGTGCCAGCAGTTACGAATTGGGCTACGAGCAGTACTTC. The chain has TRBV6-6 and TRBJ2-7; D is undetermined. CDR3 length: 13 residues. Germline V gives CDR1 MNHNY, CDR2 SVGAGI (reference sequence). Trimming stripped 2 bases from V and 3 bases from J, with 8 bases between.

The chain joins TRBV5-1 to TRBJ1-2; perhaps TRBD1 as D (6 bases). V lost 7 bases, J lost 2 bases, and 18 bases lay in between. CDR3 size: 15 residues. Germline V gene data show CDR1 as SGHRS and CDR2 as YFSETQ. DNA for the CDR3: TGCGCCAGCTGGGTAGGGGGTATGTCAAACTATGGCTACACCTTC. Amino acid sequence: CASWVGGMSNYGYTF.

The CDR3 nucleotides read TGTGCCTGGAGTGTACTTGGCAGGATCTCTGGAAACACCATATATTTT. Residues: CAWSVLGRISGNTIYF. This chain links TRBV30 with TRBJ1-3; D is unclear. Germline CDR1 GTSNPN, CDR2 SVGIG (reference sequence). The CDR3 has 16 amino acids. Trimming pared 0 bases from V and 0 bases from J, leaving 12 bases between.

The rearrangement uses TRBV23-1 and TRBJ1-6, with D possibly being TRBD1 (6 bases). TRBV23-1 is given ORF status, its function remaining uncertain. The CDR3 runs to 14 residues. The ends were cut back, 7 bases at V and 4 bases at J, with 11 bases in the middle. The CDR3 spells CASIDRPYNSPLHF. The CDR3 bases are TGCGCCAGCATCGACAGGCCTTATAATTCACCCCTCCACTTT.

The CDR3 DNA reads as TGCGCCACGGAGGGCGTGGCGGGAGCTTTTTACGAGCAGTACTTC. It yields the protein CATEGVAGAFYEQYF. The chain carries TRBV10-1 and TRBJ2-7, with 7 bases fitting TRBD2. V was pared by 10 bases and J by 4 bases, with 16 bases of the junction left unmatched. CDR3 length equals 15 residues. Germline V CDR1 and CDR2: WNHNN, SYGVQD (reference sequence).

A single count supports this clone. The CDR3 reads CASSHSGTGNEKLFF. The CDR3 DNA reads TGTGCCAGCAGCCATTCCGGGACAGGGAATGAAAAACTGTTTTTT. The chain recombines TRBV16 with TRBJ1-4, with 9 bases lining up with TRBD1. This CDR3 region has 15 residues. V lost 3 bases and J lost 5; bases outside the gene matches: 4. The germline CDR1 and CDR2 sequences are KGHSY and FQNENV.

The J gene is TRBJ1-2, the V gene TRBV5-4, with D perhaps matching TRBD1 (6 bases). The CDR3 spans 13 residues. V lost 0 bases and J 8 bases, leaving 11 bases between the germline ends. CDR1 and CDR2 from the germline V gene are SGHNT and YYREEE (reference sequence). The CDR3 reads CASSLVLRGGYTF. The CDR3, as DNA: TGTGCCAGCAGCTTGGTCCTCAGGGGCGGCTACACCTTC.

The CDR3 loop is CASSPTDSFGNQPQHF. The DNA of the CDR3 is TGTGCCAGCTCCCCAACTGACAGCTTCGGCAATCAGCCCCAGCATTTT. V is TRBV18 and J is TRBJ1-5, with D perhaps TRBD1 (5 bases). Trimming stripped 6 bases from V and 2 bases from J, with 17 bases between. The CDR3 has 16 amino acids. Looked up from germline, CDR1 is KGHSH and CDR2 is LQKENI.

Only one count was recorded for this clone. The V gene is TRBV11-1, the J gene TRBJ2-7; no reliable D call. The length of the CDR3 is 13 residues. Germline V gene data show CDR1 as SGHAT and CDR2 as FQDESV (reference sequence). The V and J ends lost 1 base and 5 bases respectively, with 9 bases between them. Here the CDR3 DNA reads TGTGCCAGCAGCTTAGGGGCAGCCCACGAGCAGTACTTC. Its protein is CASSLGAAHEQYF. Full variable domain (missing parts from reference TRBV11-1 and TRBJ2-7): EAEVAQSPRYKITEKSQAVAFWCDPISGHATLYWYRQILGQGPELLVQFQDESVVDDSQLPKDRFSAERLKGVDSTLKIQPAELGDSAMYLCASSLGAAHEQYFGPGTRLTVT.